Each of the 22 T cell receptor beta chains below was sequenced from the same sample in a study of blood T cell repertoires in COVID-19. The table came from immunoSEQ multiplex PCR; TCRdb's copy has only in-frame clones and leaves some out. The table has 200,000 to 250,000 clones, approximately 90% seen once. Sequences were obtained from peripheral blood. These receptors were collected from a man younger than 40 who had recovered from COVID-19.

The chain employs TRBV11-2 and TRBJ1-6; D is unresolved. Germline lookup yields CDR1 SGHAT and CDR2 FQNNGV. The CDR3 is 14 amino acids. V was clipped by 1 base and J by 10 bases, with 11 bases between them. In nucleotides, the CDR3 is TGTGCCAGCAGCTTAGTATACCCTAACTCACCCCTCCACTTT. This encodes CASSLVYPNSPLHF. The full variable domain, completed using reference TRBV11-2 and TRBJ1-6, is EAGVAQSPRYKIIEKRQSVAFWCNPISGHATLYWYQQILGQGPKLLIQFQNNGVVDDSQLPKDRFSAERLKGVDSTLKIQPAKLEDSAVYLCASSLVYPNSPLHFGNGTRLTVT.

This chain uses TRBV2 with TRBJ1-2; possibly TRBD1 for D (6 bases). V lost 5 bases and J lost 4, with 14 bases in between. The CDR3 is made up of 14 amino acids. The germline V gene has CDR1 SNHLY and CDR2 FYNNEI. The CDR3 bases are TGTGCCAGCAGTAACCGGGACAACATCTATGGCTACACCTTC. Protein sequence: CASSNRDNIYGYTF. Variable domain in full (rest from reference TRBV2 and TRBJ1-2): EPEVTQTPSHQVTQMGQEVILRCVPISNHLYFYWYRQILGQKVEFLVSFYNNEISEKSEIFDDQFSVERPDGSNFTLKIRSTKLEDSAMYFCASSNRDNIYGYTFGSGTRLTVV.

The table lists this clone with a count of one. CDR3 nucleotides: TGTGCCAGCAGCCAAGGGTCCGGGAGGGACCGCGAGCAGTACTTC. Its protein is CASSQGSGRDREQYF. The chain links TRBV3-1 (or the pseudogene TRBV3-2) to TRBJ2-7; 8 positions agree with TRBD2. The germline V gene encodes CDR1 LGHDT and CDR2 YNNKEL (reference sequence). The trim removed 1 base at V and 6 bases at J, leaving 8 bases unmatched. This CDR3 is built from 15 residues.

The chain combines TRBV5-6 with TRBJ2-5, with D possibly matching TRBD2 (5 bases). Germline V gene sequence: CDR1 SGHDT, CDR2 YYEEEE. This CDR3 is built from 15 residues. Trimming took 5 bases from V and 5 from J, leaving 19 bases between them. For the CDR3, the DNA is TGTGCCAGCAGTACTTTGCAGGCCACGGGGGAGACCCAGTACTTC. It is translated as CASSTLQATGETQYF.

The V call is TRBV9, the J call TRBJ1-1; no reliable D call. The ends were cut back, 5 bases at V and 1 base at J, with 6 bases in the middle. There are 12 residues in the CDR3. Germline values: CDR1 SGDLS, CDR2 YYNGEE. The CDR3 sequence is CASSDSNTEAFF. In nucleotides, the CDR3 is TGTGCCAGCAGTGACTCGAACACTGAAGCTTTCTTT.

The chain combines TRBV9 with TRBJ2-4; 7 bases map to TRBD1. Germline V gene data show CDR1 as SGDLS and CDR2 as YYNGEE. The CDR3 has 17 amino acids. With V trimmed by 4 bases and J by 6 bases, 16 bases remained unmatched. DNA for the CDR3: TGTGCCAGCAGCCCCCGACCGACAGGGCTCAATGCAAACATTCAGTACTTC. Its translation: CASSPRPTGLNANIQYF.

The gene calls are TRBV6-5 and TRBJ2-3, with 9 positions matching TRBD1. In germline, CDR1 is MNHEY, CDR2 SVGAGI. The CDR3 sequence is 14 residues long. With V trimmed by 6 bases and J by 5 bases, 6 bases remained unmatched. The CDR3 coding sequence is TGTGCCAGCAGGTCTCCGGGACAGGGAGATACGCAGTATTTT. Its translation: CASRSPGQGDTQYF.

This clone was seen a few times. This rearrangement joins TRBV5-4 to TRBJ1-1; D is unresolved. Germline V lookup: CDR1 SGHNT, CDR2 YYREEE (reference sequence). V lost 3 bases to trimming and J lost 6 bases, with 6 bases between them. The CDR3 runs to 11 residues. CDR3 nucleotides: TGTGCCAGCAGCTCGCAGGCTGAAGCTTTCTTT. This codes for CASSSQAEAFF.

The chain employs TRBV28 and TRBJ1-5; perhaps TRBD1 as D (5 bases). CDR3 length: 14 amino acids. The germline CDR1 and CDR2 sequences are MDHEN and SYDVKM. Trimming took 8 bases from V and 6 from J, leaving 17 bases between them. In nucleotides, the CDR3 is TGTGCCAGCCGAACCCGGGGGGGGAGTCAGCCCCAGCATTTT. Residues: CASRTRGGSQPQHF. The whole variable domain, remainder taken from reference TRBV28 and TRBJ1-5, is DVKVTQSSRYLVKRTGEKVFLECVQDMDHENMFWYRQDPGLGLRLIYFSYDVKMKEKGDIPEGYSVSREKKERFSLILESASTNQTSMYLCASRTRGGSQPQHFGDGTRLSIL.

CDR3 residues: CATSDVHSAEAFF. The CDR3 DNA sequence: TGTGCCACCAGTGACGTCCATTCAGCTGAAGCTTTCTTT. The gene calls are TRBV24-1 and TRBJ1-1; no firm D call. The CDR3 is 13 amino acids. V gave up 4 bases and J gave up 6 bases, with 11 bases separating them. Germline V gene sequence: CDR1 KGHDR, CDR2 SFDVKD.

J is TRBJ1-1 and V is TRBV29-1; D is perhaps TRBD1 (5 bases). Germline loops: CDR1 SQVTM, CDR2 ANQGSEA. The CDR3 runs 13 residues. V was clipped by 7 bases and J by 1 base, with 13 bases between them. The CDR3 loop is CSAKGQANTEAFF. The CDR3 nucleotides are TGCAGCGCCAAGGGGCAGGCGAACACTGAAGCTTTCTTT. The full variable domain, completed using reference TRBV29-1 and TRBJ1-1, is SAVISQKPSRDICQRGTSLTIQCQVDSQVTMMFWYRQQPGQSLTLIATANQGSEATYESGFVIDKFPISRPNLTFSTLTVSNMSPEDSSIYLCSAKGQANTEAFFGQGTRLTVV.

The rearrangement links TRBV27 to TRBJ2-7; tentative D call: TRBD1 (7 bases). Germline CDR1 MNHEY, CDR2 SMNVEV (reference sequence). Trimming left V 3 bases short and J 3 bases short, with 9 bases between. The CDR3 sequence is 13 residues long. DNA of the CDR3: TGTGCCAGCAGTTTCCAGGGGGGCTACGAGCAGTACTTC. It is translated as CASSFQGGYEQYF.

V is TRBV27 and J is TRBJ1-5; TRBD1 is a possible D gene (5 bases). The CDR3 loop spans 15 amino acids. With 3 bases removed from V and 6 bases from J, the gap between germline ends came to 15 bases. The germline V gene encodes CDR1 MNHEY and CDR2 SMNVEV (reference sequence). The CDR3 region has the DNA TGTGCCAGCAGTTTTATTAGCAGGGAGGGTCAGCCCCAGCATTTT. This encodes CASSFISREGQPQHF.

This chain uses TRBV29-1 with TRBJ2-3, with 7 nucleotides matching TRBD2. This CDR3 contains 14 residues. J lost 2 bases, V lost 6 bases, and 8 bases had no gene match. The V gene's germline CDR1 is SQVTM and CDR2 ANQGSEA. The CDR3 protein is CSVAGWQHTDTQYF. In DNA form, the CDR3 reads TGCAGCGTAGCGGGGTGGCAACACACAGATACGCAGTATTTT.

This clone showed up just once. This specimen includes other DNA sequences encoding the same CDR3. The chain carries TRBV3-1 (or the pseudogene TRBV3-2) and TRBJ1-2, with D uncertain. Germline values: CDR1 LGHDT, CDR2 YNNKEL (reference sequence). The length of the CDR3 is 12 residues. Trimming removed 4 bases from V and 3 bases from J, with 6 bases in between. The CDR3 reads CASSLTDYGYTF. The CDR3 nucleotides read TGTGCCAGCAGCCTCACGGACTATGGCTACACCTTC.

The rearrangement uses TRBV10-1 and TRBJ2-1; 10 bases align to TRBD1. Germline V gene lookup returns CDR1 WNHNN and CDR2 SYGVQD (reference sequence). Trimming cost V 3 bases and J 6 bases; bases outside gene matches: 11. The CDR3 consists of 17 residues. The CDR3 sequence is CASSDALDRGFGNEQFF. CDR3 nucleotides: TGCGCCAGCAGTGACGCCCTGGACAGGGGGTTCGGCAATGAGCAGTTCTTC.

This chain links TRBV10-3 with TRBJ1-4, with unresolved D. Germline V gives CDR1 ENHRY, CDR2 SYGVKD. Trimming cost V 5 bases and J 8 bases, with 15 bases left between them. CDR3 length equals 14 residues. CDR3 coding DNA: TGTGCCATCAGTCCGAGCGGCGCGGAAGAAAAACTGTTTTTT. Translated: CAISPSGAEEKLFF.

This chain connects TRBV7-6 to TRBJ1-1; 8 bases are shared with TRBD1. The CDR3 has 16 amino acids. The junction had 10 bases not matched to a gene; V was cut back by 3 bases and J by 4 bases. In germline, CDR1 is SGHVS, CDR2 FNYEAQ. The CDR3 is CASSFAPQGASTEAFF. For the CDR3, the DNA is TGTGCCAGCAGCTTCGCCCCCCAGGGGGCGTCCACTGAAGCTTTCTTT. The full variable domain, completed using reference TRBV7-6 and TRBJ1-1, is GAGVSQSPRYKVTKRGQDVALRCDPISGHVSLYWYRQALGQGPEFLTYFNYEAQQDKSGLPNDRFSAERPEGSISTLTIQRTEQRDSAMYRCASSFAPQGASTEAFFGQGTRLTVV.

CDR3: CASSSPPGQVTYEQYF. The CDR3 DNA reads as TGTGCCAGCAGCAGTCCCCCCGGACAGGTCACCTACGAGCAGTACTTC. The chain employs TRBV11-2 and TRBJ2-7; 7 nucleotides align to TRBD1. Germline CDR1 SGHAT, CDR2 FQNNGV. The CDR3 is 16 amino acids. V was pared by 5 bases and J by 2 bases, with 12 bases of the junction left unmatched.

This clone was detected only once. The genes are TRBV25-1 and TRBJ2-2; TRBD2 matches at 7 bases. Per germline, CDR1 MGHDK and CDR2 SYGVNS. With V trimmed by 5 bases and J by 2 bases, 11 bases remained unmatched. The length of the CDR3 is 17 residues. DNA of the CDR3: TGTGCCAGCAGTCCCAGGGAGGGGAGGTTTAACACCGGGGAGCTGTTTTTT. Translation: CASSPREGRFNTGELFF.

The chain links TRBV21-1 to TRBJ1-5; TRBD1, as called in the table, went unchecked against the DNA. TRBV21-1 is a pseudogene. The CDR3 length is 13 residues. CDR3 nucleotide sequence: TGTGCCACTCGAAAGGGGTATTGCCAGCCCCAGCATTTT. Translation: CATRKGYCQPQHF.

In nucleotides, the CDR3 is TGTGCCAGCTCACCGGATTTGGGGACTAGGGACGAGACCCAGTACTTC. Its protein product is CASSPDLGTRDETQYF. The chain joins TRBV18 to TRBJ2-5, with 8 bases lining up with TRBD2. The germline gives CDR1 KGHSH, CDR2 LQKENI. The CDR3 loop spans 16 amino acids. The J segment lost 5 bases and the V segment lost 3 bases, leaving 11 bases of the junction unmatched.